The 18 T cell receptor beta chains given below trace back to one sample, sequenced in a study of blood T cells in healthy people across ages. A second about 7 to 11 cycle PCR used barcoded and J-beta primers. One entry per CDR3 protein results from TCRdb running MiXCR on the 5' RACE reads. The table shows 850,000 to 1,100,000 distinct CDR3 sequences, with roughly two fifths occurring only once. Sequences were obtained from blood. The source of these receptors is a man younger than 35 in good health.

The V gene is TRBV28, the J gene TRBJ1-2; D might be TRBD1 (5 bases). Trimming took off 6 bases at V and 9 bases at J, with 14 bases between the two ends. Germline lookup yields CDR1 MDHEN and CDR2 SYDVKM. This CDR3 is 12 amino acids long. CDR3 bases: TGTGCCAGCAGACGAGGGGTTCTGAGCTACACCTTC. It codes for CASRRGVLSYTF.

The J gene is TRBJ1-2, the V gene TRBV12-3 or TRBV12-4; the match to TRBD1 covers 7 bases. The CDR3 runs 15 residues. The ends lost 6 bases at V and 2 bases at J; junction bases unmatched: 9. CDR3: CASSPDRVGNYGYTF. The CDR3, as DNA: TGTGCCAGCAGCCCCGACAGGGTCGGAAACTATGGCTACACCTTC.

This clonotype was observed a handful of times. The chain recombines TRBV7-2 with TRBJ1-1; D is unresolved. The CDR3 runs to 15 residues. The V end was cut by 0 bases, the J end by 0 bases, with 8 bases between. Germline V gives CDR1 SGHTA, CDR2 FQGNSA. The CDR3 is CASSLAIGLNTEAFF. The CDR3 DNA is TGTGCCAGCAGCTTAGCGATAGGATTGAACACTGAAGCTTTCTTT.

This clonotype was seen a few times. The chain is built from TRBV5-1 and TRBJ1-5, with 8 nucleotides matching TRBD1. This CDR3 comprises 15 residues. The junction had 4 bases not matched to a gene; V was cut back by 4 bases and J by 1 base. Germline V gene sequence: CDR1 SGHRS, CDR2 YFSETQ. The CDR3: CASSETGDSNQPQHF. CDR3 nucleotides: TGCGCCAGCAGCGAGACAGGGGACAGCAATCAGCCCCAGCATTTT.

The V gene is TRBV5-1, the J gene TRBJ2-2; D remains ambiguous. The length of the CDR3 is 15 residues. Trimming shortened V by 10 bases and J by 5 bases, and 21 bases separated the two germline ends. Looked up from germline, CDR1 is SGHRS and CDR2 is YFSETQ. The CDR3 reads CAGSILGDTTGELFF. CDR3 nucleotide sequence: TGCGCCGGATCCATACTGGGTGACACGACCGGGGAGCTGTTTTTT.

This clonotype showed up just a few times. The CDR3 sequence is CSARDTGRVDANTEAFF. Written as DNA, the CDR3 is TGCAGTGCTAGAGATACGGGCAGGGTTGATGCGAACACTGAAGCTTTCTTT. The V call is TRBV20-1, the J call TRBJ1-1, with a possible D match to TRBD1 (5 bases). From germline, CDR1 is DFQATT and CDR2 SNEGSKA (reference sequence). Trimming stripped 0 bases from V and 1 base from J, with 18 bases between. The CDR3 length is 17 residues.

The rearrangement links TRBV5-1 to TRBJ1-1; D is possibly TRBD1 (5 bases). Per the germline V gene, CDR1 is SGHRS and CDR2 is YFSETQ. V was clipped by 0 bases and J by 5 bases, with 17 bases between them. The CDR3 extends over 16 amino acids. For the CDR3, the DNA is TGCGCCAGCAGCTTGGGTGACAGTCCGGAAATAACTGAAGCTTTCTTT. This translates into CASSLGDSPEITEAFF.

The V gene is TRBV3-1, the J gene TRBJ2-3; no firm D call. CDR1 LGHDT and CDR2 YNNKEL come from the germline V gene (reference sequence). This CDR3 comprises 12 residues. Trimming stripped 0 bases from V and 7 bases from J, with 5 bases between. DNA of the CDR3: TGTGCCAGCAGCCAAGATCCGAATACGCAGTATTTT. Its protein is CASSQDPNTQYF.

The chain couples TRBV12-3 or TRBV12-4 to TRBJ1-1, with TRBD1 as a possible D gene (6 bases). The CDR3 runs 14 residues. With 2 bases removed from V and 4 bases from J, the gap between germline ends came to 11 bases. The CDR3 region has the DNA TGTGCCAGCAGTTTAACAGGGCTAGGCACTGAAGCTTTCTTT. It is translated as CASSLTGLGTEAFF.

This clonotype was detected ten times or more. Relative to the germline gene, one junction end is altered; a read error may explain this. V and J are TRBV5-1 and TRBJ1-4; 10 nucleotides match TRBD1. CDR1 SGHRS and CDR2 YFSETQ come from the germline V gene. The CDR3 length is 14 residues. CDR3 sequence reads: CASSLGQGGEKLFF. The CDR3 bases are TGTGCCAGCAGTTTAGGACAGGGGGGTGAAAAACTGTTTTTT.

This clonotype appeared a few times. The genes are TRBV4-3 and TRBJ2-1, with D maybe TRBD2 (6 bases). The germline gives CDR1 LGHNA, CDR2 YSLEER. The V gene lost 0 bases and the J gene lost 7 bases, with 13 bases spanning the gap. CDR3 length: 15 residues. The CDR3 region is CASSQDWRGRNEQFF. The CDR3 bases are TGCGCCAGCAGCCAAGATTGGAGGGGTCGGAATGAGCAGTTCTTC.

The J gene is TRBJ2-1, the V gene TRBV11-2, with 11 bases aligning to TRBD2. The ends lost 5 bases at V and 4 bases at J; junction bases unmatched: 13. The CDR3 is made up of 18 amino acids. From germline, CDR1 is SGHAT and CDR2 FQNNGV. The CDR3, as DNA: TGTGCCAGCAGCCCCACTAGCGGGGGTGCGAGGATTTACAATGAGCAGTTCTTC. This encodes CASSPTSGGARIYNEQFF.

This clonotype was observed a few times. V usage is TRBV6-5 and J usage is TRBJ1-1; 11 positions match TRBD1. Germline V gene sequence: CDR1 MNHEY, CDR2 SVGAGI. The CDR3 runs 15 residues. Losses at the gene ends were 4 bases for V and 5 bases for J; bases not matched to a gene: 6. CDR3: CASSFTGTGGTEAFF. The CDR3 nucleotides are TGTGCCAGCAGTTTCACCGGGACAGGGGGAACTGAAGCTTTCTTT.

CDR3 bases: TGCAGTGCGCCTAAGGGACAGGGGGACTACAATGAGCAGTTCTTC. Protein: CSAPKGQGDYNEQFF. The V and J genes are TRBV20-1 and TRBJ2-1; 11 bases are a match to TRBD1. Germline values: CDR1 DFQATT, CDR2 SNEGSKA (reference sequence). The CDR3 spans 15 residues. V lost 6 bases and J lost 3; bases outside the gene matches: 7.

This clonotype was detected a few times. The chain employs TRBV9 and TRBJ2-7; possibly TRBD2 for D (6 bases). Per germline, CDR1 SGDLS and CDR2 YYNGEE. Trimming took 4 bases from V and 4 from J, leaving 15 bases between them. The CDR3 extends over 14 amino acids. DNA for the CDR3: TGTGCCAGCAGCCCCTTGGACGGGAGTTACGAGCAGTACTTC. Protein sequence: CASSPLDGSYEQYF.

This clonotype has just a few counts. The J gene is TRBJ1-4, the V gene TRBV4-1, with unresolved D. CDR1 is MGHRA and CDR2 is YSYEKL in the germline V gene. The germline V and J ends were trimmed by 8 bases and 5 bases, with 12 bases remaining between them. The CDR3 extends over 13 amino acids. The CDR3 DNA follows: TGCGCCAGCGCGGACTTGATAAATGAAAAACTGTTTTTT. It translates to CASADLINEKLFF.

The chain combines TRBV6-1 with TRBJ1-1, with D maybe TRBD1 (6 bases). In germline, CDR1 is MNHNS, CDR2 SASEGT. The V and J ends lost 3 bases and 4 bases respectively, with 15 bases between them. The CDR3 extends over 15 amino acids. The CDR3 here is CASSDWRQGITEAFF. Here the CDR3 DNA reads TGTGCCAGCAGTGATTGGAGGCAGGGGATCACTGAAGCTTTCTTT.

This clonotype appeared a few times. V gene TRBV12-3 or TRBV12-4 combines with J gene TRBJ2-2; D is unresolved. V lost 2 bases and J 6 bases, leaving 10 bases between the germline ends. This CDR3 is 14 amino acids long. The CDR3 DNA is TGTGCCAGCAGTTTAAGTTCCCAGCCCGGGGAGCTGTTTTTT. Its translation is CASSLSSQPGELFF.